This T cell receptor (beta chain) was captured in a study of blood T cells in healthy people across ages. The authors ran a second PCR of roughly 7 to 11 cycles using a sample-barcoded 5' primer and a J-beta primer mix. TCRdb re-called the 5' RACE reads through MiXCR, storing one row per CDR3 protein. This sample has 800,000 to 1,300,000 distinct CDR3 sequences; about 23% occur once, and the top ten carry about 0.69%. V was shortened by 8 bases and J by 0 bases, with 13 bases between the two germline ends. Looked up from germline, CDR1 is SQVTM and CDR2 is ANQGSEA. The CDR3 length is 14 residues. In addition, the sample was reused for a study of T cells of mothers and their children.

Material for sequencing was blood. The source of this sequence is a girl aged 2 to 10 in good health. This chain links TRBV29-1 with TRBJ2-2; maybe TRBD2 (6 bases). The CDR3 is CSSGDSANTGELFF. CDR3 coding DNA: TGCAGCTCCGGGGACTCTGCGAACACCGGGGAGCTGTTTTTT.